These 7 T cell receptor beta chains were all obtained from the same sample, sequenced in a study of memory CD4+ T cells and cytomegalovirus serostatus. TCRdb's table, derived via immunoSEQ multiplex PCR, lists solely in-frame clones and lacks some. The table includes some 50,000 clones, around four fifths detected once. Single viable CD3+CD4+CD8-CD45RO+ cells were sorted as the memory CD4+ T cells. Source material: memory CD4+ T cells from blood. The receptors shown here come from an adult in good health and CMV-seronegative.

This chain connects TRBV29-1 to TRBJ2-5, with D possibly matching TRBD2 (5 bases). V lost 7 bases, J lost 5 bases, and 14 bases lay in between. Germline V gene data show CDR1 as SQVTM and CDR2 as ANQGSEA. The CDR3 spans 12 residues. The CDR3, as DNA: TGCAGCGCGCCCTCGTCGGGGGAGACCCAGTACTTC. Protein product: CSAPSSGETQYF.

The chain recombines TRBV7-2 with TRBJ2-7; D is uncertain. The CDR3 has 11 amino acids. Germline V gene lookup returns CDR1 SGHTA and CDR2 FQGNSA. V lost 5 bases to trimming and J lost 4 bases, with 6 bases between them. The CDR3 DNA sequence: TGTGCCAGCAGCGTAACGTACGAGCAGTACTTC. Its translation: CASSVTYEQYF.

The chain recombines TRBV4-3 with TRBJ2-1; no clear D. This CDR3 is built from 13 residues. The germline V gene has CDR1 LGHNA and CDR2 YSLEER. V lost 3 bases, J lost 9 bases, and 12 bases lay in between. In DNA form, the CDR3 reads TGCGCCAGCAGCCAGGTATGGGAAGGTGAGCAGTTCTTC. Translation gives CASSQVWEGEQFF.

This clone is a singleton in its sample. The rearrangement links TRBV25-1 to TRBJ2-5, with D possibly called TRBD1 or TRBD2 (5 bases each). The CDR3 runs 14 residues. The V gene lost 3 bases and the J gene lost 3 bases, with 11 bases spanning the gap. The germline CDR1 and CDR2 sequences are MGHDK and SYGVNS. The CDR3 nucleotides read TGTGCCAGCAGTGACCCGGGGCCCGAAGAGACCCAGTACTTC. Translation gives CASSDPGPEETQYF.

The chain uses TRBV10-3 and TRBJ2-7; D remains ambiguous. Germline-derived CDR1 and CDR2 are ENHRY and SYGVKD. The V end was cut by 2 bases, the J end by 7 bases, with 9 bases between. The CDR3 is 12 residues long. The CDR3 is CAISEEAREQYF. In nucleotides, the CDR3 is TGTGCCATCAGTGAGGAGGCTCGGGAGCAGTACTTC.

This clone was seen just once. This sequence joins TRBV6-5 and TRBJ2-1; D is ambiguous. V was clipped by 2 bases and J by 12 bases, with 14 bases between them. The CDR3 is 13 residues long. Germline V lookup: CDR1 MNHEY, CDR2 SVGAGI. The CDR3: CASSYVPKGVQFF. The CDR3, as DNA: TGTGCCAGCAGTTACGTCCCTAAAGGCGTGCAGTTCTTC.

This clone was seen only a few times. The J gene is TRBJ2-7, the V gene TRBV10-2, with 14 bases identical to TRBD2. Germline assignment: CDR1 WSHSY and CDR2 SAAADI. Trimming cost V 3 bases and J 2 bases; bases outside gene matches: 3. This CDR3 region has 16 residues. CDR3: CASSDPTSGGAYEQYF. CDR3 nucleotide sequence: TGCGCCAGCAGTGATCCGACTAGCGGGGGGGCCTACGAGCAGTACTTC.